A single sample is the source of the 11 T cell receptor beta chains below, sequenced in a study of blood T cell repertoires in COVID-19. Assay used: immunoSEQ multiplex PCR; TCRdb lists only in-frame clones, some missing. The data show 60,000 to 85,000 clones, roughly 80% seen once. Specimen: peripheral blood. These TCRs come from a man older than 75 with acute or convalescent COVID-19.

This clone was seen a single time. This chain connects TRBV5-5 to TRBJ1-6; no reliable D call. V was pared by 3 bases and J by 5 bases, with 3 bases between. Germline V CDR1 and CDR2: SGHKS, YYEKEE (reference sequence). The CDR3 is made up of 12 amino acids. CDR3 DNA sequence: TGTGCCAGCAGCTCTCATAATTCACCCCTCCACTTT. Translated, it gives CASSSHNSPLHF.

The CDR3, as DNA: TGTGCCAGCAGCACCGGACAGAGCCGTGGGTCACCCCTCCACTTT. It yields the protein CASSTGQSRGSPLHF. The chain recombines TRBV5-4 with TRBJ1-6; possibly TRBD1 for D (6 bases). V was pared by 4 bases and J by 10 bases, with 18 bases between. CDR3 length: 15 residues. Germline loops: CDR1 SGHNT, CDR2 YYREEE (reference sequence).

The rearrangement links TRBV9 to TRBJ1-1, with D unresolved. CDR1 SGDLS and CDR2 YYNGEE come from the germline V gene. Trimming stripped 2 bases from V and 5 bases from J, with 7 bases between. The CDR3 contains 12 residues. CDR3 nucleotide sequence: TGTGCCAGCAGCGTCGGAGGGACTGAAGCTTTCTTT. The encoded protein is CASSVGGTEAFF.

For the CDR3, the DNA is TGTGCCAGCAGCTTAGTAACTAGCGGGGGACAGAGGCAGTTCTTC. Its protein is CASSLVTSGGQRQFF. The gene calls are TRBV7-2 and TRBJ2-1; TRBD2 aligns across 11 bases. This CDR3 is 15 amino acids long. After removal of 1 base from V and 12 bases from J, the junction contained 8 bases not matched to a gene. The V gene's germline CDR1 is SGHTA and CDR2 FQGNSA.

This chain uses TRBV30 with TRBJ1-1; the match to TRBD1 covers 10 bases. With V trimmed by 2 bases and J by 8 bases, 17 bases remained unmatched. The CDR3 covers 17 residues. Germline V gene lookup returns CDR1 GTSNPN and CDR2 SVGIG (reference sequence). CDR3 DNA: TGTGCCTGGAGTTCCCCATCCCCGGGACAGGGGAGGCGGGAAGCTTTCTTT. Translating gives CAWSSPSPGQGRREAFF.

CDR3 nucleotide sequence: TGCGCCAGCAGCTTGGTAGCGGGAGTTGGAGAGACCCAGTACTTC. Translated: CASSLVAGVGETQYF. V is TRBV5-1 and J is TRBJ2-5, with TRBD2 matching 9 bases. V trimming: 0 bases; J trimming: 4 bases; junction bases outside the gene matches: 4. In germline, CDR1 is SGHRS, CDR2 YFSETQ. The CDR3 is 15 residues long.

V is TRBV21-1 and J is TRBJ2-7; the table's TRBD2 call for D was not verified on the DNA. TRBV21-1 is listed as a pseudogene. CDR3 size: 13 residues. The CDR3, as DNA: TGTGCCAGCAGCAACACTAGCTGCCACGAGCAGTACTTC. Its translation: CASSNTSCHEQYF.

The CDR3 DNA reads as TGTGCCAGCACCAGACTAGCGGGAGTTTCCGGGGAGCTGTTTTTT. Translation gives CASTRLAGVSGELFF. This chain connects TRBV6-5 to TRBJ2-2, with TRBD2 identical over 12 bases. Germline assignment: CDR1 MNHEY and CDR2 SVGAGI. After removal of 7 bases from V and 6 bases from J, the junction contained 6 bases not matched to a gene. The CDR3 consists of 15 residues.

The chain joins TRBV9 to TRBJ2-7, with D possibly matching TRBD2 (6 bases). Germline V gene lookup returns CDR1 SGDLS and CDR2 YYNGEE. The germline V and J ends were trimmed by 4 bases and 4 bases, with 15 bases remaining between them. This CDR3 has 14 amino acids. Here the CDR3 reads CASSRGGPSYEQYF. In nucleotides, the CDR3 is TGTGCCAGCAGCCGCGGAGGGCCATCTTACGAGCAGTACTTC.

V is TRBV2 and J is TRBJ1-2, with 9 bases matching TRBD1. Per germline, CDR1 SNHLY and CDR2 FYNNEI. The CDR3 is 14 residues long. The ends lost 5 bases at V and 5 bases at J; junction bases unmatched: 6. CDR3 coding DNA: TGTGCCAGCAGTTCACAGGGGGCAGAGTATGGCTACACCTTC. Encoded protein: CASSSQGAEYGYTF.

The chain couples TRBV24-1 to TRBJ2-4; D may be TRBD1 (6 bases). Germline V gene sequence: CDR1 KGHDR, CDR2 SFDVKD. CDR3 length: 14 amino acids. V lost 2 bases and J 9 bases, leaving 13 bases between the germline ends. The CDR3 nucleotides are TGTGCCACCAGTGATTCGGGCAGGGGCGGCATTCAGTACTTC. The encoded protein is CATSDSGRGGIQYF.